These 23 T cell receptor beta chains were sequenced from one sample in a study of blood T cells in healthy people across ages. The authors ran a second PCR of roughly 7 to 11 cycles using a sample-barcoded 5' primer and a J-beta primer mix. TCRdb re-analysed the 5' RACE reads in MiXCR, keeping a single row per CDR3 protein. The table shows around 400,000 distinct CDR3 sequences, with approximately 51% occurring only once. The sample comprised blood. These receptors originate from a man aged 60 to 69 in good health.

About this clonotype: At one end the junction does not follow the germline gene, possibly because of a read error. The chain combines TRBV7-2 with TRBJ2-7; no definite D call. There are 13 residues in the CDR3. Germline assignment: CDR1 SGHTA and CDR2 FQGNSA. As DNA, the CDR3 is TGTGCCGGCAGCGCCAACCTTAGACTCGAGCAGTACTTC. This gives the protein CAGSANLRLEQYF.

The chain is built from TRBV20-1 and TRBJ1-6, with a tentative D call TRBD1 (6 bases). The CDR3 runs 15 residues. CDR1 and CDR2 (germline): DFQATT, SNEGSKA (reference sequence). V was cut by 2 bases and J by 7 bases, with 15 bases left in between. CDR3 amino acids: CSARKDSTGNSPLHF. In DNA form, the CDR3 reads TGCAGTGCTAGAAAGGACAGCACGGGCAATTCACCCCTCCACTTT.

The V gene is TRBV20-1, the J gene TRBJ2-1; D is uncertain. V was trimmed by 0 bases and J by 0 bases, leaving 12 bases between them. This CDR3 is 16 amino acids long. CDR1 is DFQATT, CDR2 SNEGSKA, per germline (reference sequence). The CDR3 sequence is CSARDGSRSSYNEQFF. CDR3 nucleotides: TGCAGTGCTAGAGACGGAAGCAGGAGCTCCTACAATGAGCAGTTCTTC.

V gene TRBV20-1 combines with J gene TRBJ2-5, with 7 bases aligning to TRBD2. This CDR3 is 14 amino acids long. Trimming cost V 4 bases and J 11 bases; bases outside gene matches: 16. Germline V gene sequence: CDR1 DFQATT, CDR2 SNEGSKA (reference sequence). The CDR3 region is CSATSQGGRVTQYF. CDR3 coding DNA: TGCAGTGCTACGTCTCAGGGAGGGAGGGTGACGCAGTACTTC.

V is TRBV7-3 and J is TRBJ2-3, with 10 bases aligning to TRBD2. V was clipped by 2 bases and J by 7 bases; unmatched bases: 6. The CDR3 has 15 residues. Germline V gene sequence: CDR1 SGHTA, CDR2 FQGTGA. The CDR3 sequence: CASSLDASGRNTQYF. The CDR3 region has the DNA TGTGCCAGCAGCTTAGATGCTAGCGGGAGAAATACGCAGTATTTT.

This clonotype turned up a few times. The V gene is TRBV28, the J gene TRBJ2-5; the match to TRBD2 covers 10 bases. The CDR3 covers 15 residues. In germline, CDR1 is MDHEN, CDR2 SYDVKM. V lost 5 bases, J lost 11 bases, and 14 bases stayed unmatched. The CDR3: CASSHTSGIGNEQYF. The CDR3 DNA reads TGTGCCAGCAGTCACACTAGCGGGATAGGCAATGAGCAGTACTTC.

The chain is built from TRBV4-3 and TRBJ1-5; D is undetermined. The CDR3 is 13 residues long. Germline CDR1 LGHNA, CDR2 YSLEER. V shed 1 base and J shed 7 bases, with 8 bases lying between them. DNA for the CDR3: TGCGCCAGCAGCCAAGTGCCGGGACAGCCCCAGCATTTT. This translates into CASSQVPGQPQHF.

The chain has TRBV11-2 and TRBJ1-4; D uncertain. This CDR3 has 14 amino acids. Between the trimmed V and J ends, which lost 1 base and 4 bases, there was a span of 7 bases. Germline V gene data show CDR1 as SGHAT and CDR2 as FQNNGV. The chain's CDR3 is CASSLAGLNEKLFF. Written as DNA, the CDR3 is TGTGCCAGCAGCTTAGCCGGACTTAATGAAAAACTGTTTTTT. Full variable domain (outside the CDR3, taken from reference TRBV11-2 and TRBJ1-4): EAGVAQSPRYKIIEKRQSVAFWCNPISGHATLYWYQQILGQGPKLLIQFQNNGVVDDSQLPKDRFSAERLKGVDSTLKIQPAKLEDSAVYLCASSLAGLNEKLFFGSGTQLSVL.

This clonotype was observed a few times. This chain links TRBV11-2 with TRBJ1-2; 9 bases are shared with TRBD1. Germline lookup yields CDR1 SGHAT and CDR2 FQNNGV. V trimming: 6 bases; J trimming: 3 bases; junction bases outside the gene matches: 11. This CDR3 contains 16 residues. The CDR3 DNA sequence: TGTGCCAGCAGGGAGGGCGGTTGGACAGGGGACTATGGCTACACCTTC. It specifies CASREGGWTGDYGYTF.

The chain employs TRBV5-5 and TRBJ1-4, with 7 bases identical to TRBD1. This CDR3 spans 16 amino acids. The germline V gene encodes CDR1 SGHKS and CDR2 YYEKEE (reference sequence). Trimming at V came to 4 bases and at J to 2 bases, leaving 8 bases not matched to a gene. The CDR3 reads CASSPTGSSTNEKLFF. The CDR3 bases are TGTGCCAGCAGCCCGACAGGGAGTTCGACTAATGAAAAACTGTTTTTT.

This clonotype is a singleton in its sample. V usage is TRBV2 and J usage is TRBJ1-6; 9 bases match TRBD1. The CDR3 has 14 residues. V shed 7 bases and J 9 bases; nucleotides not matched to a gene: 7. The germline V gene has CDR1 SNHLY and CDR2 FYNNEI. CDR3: CASTVTGGTSPLHF. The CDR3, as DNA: TGTGCCAGCACCGTGACAGGGGGAACTTCACCCCTCCACTTT.

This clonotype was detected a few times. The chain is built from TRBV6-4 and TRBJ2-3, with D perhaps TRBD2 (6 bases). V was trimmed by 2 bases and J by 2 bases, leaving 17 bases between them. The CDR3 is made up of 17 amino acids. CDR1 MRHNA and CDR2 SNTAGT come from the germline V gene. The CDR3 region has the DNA TGTGCCAGCAGTGACGTGGGACTCCCATACTCCACAGATACGCAGTATTTT. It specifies CASSDVGLPYSTDTQYF.

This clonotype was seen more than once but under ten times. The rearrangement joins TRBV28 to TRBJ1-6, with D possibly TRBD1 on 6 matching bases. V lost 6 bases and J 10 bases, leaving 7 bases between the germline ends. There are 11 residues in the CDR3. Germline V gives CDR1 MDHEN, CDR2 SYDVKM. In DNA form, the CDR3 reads TGTGCCAGCAGGCAGGGGTCACCCCTCCACTTT. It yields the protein CASRQGSPLHF.

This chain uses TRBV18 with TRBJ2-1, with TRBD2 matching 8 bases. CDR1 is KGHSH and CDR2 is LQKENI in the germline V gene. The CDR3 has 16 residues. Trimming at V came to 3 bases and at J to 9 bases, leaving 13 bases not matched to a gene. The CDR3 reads CASSPLPAGAPGEQFF. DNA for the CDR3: TGTGCCAGCTCACCCCTCCCAGCGGGGGCTCCCGGTGAGCAGTTCTTC.

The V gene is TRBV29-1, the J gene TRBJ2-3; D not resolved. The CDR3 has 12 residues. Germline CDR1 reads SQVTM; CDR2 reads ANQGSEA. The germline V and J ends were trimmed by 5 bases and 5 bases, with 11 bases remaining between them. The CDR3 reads CSVRTTGDTQYF. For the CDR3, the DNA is TGCAGCGTTAGGACGACGGGAGATACGCAGTATTTT.

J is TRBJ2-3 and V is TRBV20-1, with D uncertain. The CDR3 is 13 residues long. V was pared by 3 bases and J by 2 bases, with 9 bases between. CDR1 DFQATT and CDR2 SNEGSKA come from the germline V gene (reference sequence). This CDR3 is CSASGRNTDTQYF. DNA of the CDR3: TGCAGTGCTAGTGGCAGGAACACAGATACGCAGTATTTT.

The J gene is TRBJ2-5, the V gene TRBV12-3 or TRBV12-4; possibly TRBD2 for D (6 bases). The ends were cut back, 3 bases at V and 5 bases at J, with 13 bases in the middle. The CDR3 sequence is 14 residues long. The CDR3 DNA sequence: TGTGCCAGCAGTTTGTACGGGGGACGGGAGACCCAGTACTTC. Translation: CASSLYGGRETQYF.

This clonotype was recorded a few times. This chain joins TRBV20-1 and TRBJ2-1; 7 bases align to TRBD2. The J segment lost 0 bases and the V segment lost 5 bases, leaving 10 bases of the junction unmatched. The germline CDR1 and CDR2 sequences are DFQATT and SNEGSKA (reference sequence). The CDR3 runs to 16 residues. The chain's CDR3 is CSAHNLAASSYNEQFF. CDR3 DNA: TGCAGTGCTCACAATCTAGCGGCGAGCTCCTACAATGAGCAGTTCTTC.

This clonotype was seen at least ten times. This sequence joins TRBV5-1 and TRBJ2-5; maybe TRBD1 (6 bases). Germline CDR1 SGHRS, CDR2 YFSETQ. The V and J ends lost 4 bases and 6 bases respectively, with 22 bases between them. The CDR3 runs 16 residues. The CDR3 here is CASSPEPGQLAQTQYF. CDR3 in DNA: TGCGCCAGCAGCCCCGAACCCGGACAGTTAGCTCAGACCCAGTACTTC.

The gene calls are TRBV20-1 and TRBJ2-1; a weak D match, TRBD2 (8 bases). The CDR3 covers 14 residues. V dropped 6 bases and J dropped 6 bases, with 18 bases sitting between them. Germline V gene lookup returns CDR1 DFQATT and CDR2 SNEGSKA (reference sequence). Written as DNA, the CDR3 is TGCAGTGCCCGGGAGGGGGCTCGGTTCAATGAGCAGTTCTTC. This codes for CSAREGARFNEQFF.

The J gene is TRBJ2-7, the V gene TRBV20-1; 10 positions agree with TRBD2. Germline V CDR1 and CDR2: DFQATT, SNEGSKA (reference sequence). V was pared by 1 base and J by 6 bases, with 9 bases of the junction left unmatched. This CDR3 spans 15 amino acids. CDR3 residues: CSARVEAGGRVEQYF. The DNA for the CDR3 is TGCAGTGCTAGAGTCGAAGCGGGAGGGCGGGTCGAGCAGTACTTC.

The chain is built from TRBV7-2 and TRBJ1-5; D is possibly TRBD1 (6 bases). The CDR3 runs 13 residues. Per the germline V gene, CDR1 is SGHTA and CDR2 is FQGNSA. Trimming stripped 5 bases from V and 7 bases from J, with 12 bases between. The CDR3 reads CASSDRSSQPQHF. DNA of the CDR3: TGTGCCAGCAGCGACAGGTCCAGCCAGCCCCAGCATTTT.

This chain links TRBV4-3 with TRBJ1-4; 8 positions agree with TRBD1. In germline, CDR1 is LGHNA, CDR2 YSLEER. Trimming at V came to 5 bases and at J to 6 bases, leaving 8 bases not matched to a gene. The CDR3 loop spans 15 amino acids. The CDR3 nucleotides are TGCGCCAGCAGCGGATGGACAGGGCGGGATGAAAAACTGTTTTTT. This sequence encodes CASSGWTGRDEKLFF.